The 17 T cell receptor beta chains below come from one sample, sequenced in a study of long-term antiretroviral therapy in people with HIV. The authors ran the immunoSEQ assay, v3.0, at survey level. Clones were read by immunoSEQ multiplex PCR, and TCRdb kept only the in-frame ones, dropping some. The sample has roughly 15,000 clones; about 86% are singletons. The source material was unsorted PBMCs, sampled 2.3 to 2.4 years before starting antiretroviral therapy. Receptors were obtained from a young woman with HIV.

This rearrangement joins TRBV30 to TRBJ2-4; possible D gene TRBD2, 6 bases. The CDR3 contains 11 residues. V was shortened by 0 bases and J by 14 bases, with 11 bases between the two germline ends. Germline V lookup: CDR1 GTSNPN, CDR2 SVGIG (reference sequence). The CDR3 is CAWSVRGVKYF. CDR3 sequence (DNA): TGTGCCTGGAGTGTACGCGGGGTAAAGTACTTC.

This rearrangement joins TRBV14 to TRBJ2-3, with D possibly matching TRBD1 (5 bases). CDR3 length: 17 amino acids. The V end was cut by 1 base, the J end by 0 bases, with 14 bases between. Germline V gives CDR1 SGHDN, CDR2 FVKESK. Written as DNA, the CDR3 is TGTGCCAGCAGCCAAGGATCAGGGCCTCTTAGCACAGATACGCAGTATTTT. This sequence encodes CASSQGSGPLSTDTQYF.

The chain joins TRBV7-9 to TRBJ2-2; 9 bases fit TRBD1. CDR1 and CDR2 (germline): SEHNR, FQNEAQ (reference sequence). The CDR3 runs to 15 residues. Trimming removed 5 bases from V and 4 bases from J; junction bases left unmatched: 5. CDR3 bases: TGTGCCAGCAGCGTACAGGGGGCGGGCACCGGGGAGCTGTTTTTT. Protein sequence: CASSVQGAGTGELFF.

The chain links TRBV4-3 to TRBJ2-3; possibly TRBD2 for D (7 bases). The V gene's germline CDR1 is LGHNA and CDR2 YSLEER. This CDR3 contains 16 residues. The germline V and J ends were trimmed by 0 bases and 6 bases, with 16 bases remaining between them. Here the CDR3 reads CASSQDTGGRADTQYF. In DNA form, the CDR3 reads TGCGCCAGCAGCCAAGATACCGGGGGGCGCGCGGATACGCAGTATTTT.

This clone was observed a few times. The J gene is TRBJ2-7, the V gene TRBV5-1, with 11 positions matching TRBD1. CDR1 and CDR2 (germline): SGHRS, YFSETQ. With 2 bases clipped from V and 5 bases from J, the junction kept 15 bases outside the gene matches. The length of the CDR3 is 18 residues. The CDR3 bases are TGCGCCAGCAGCTTATTTACGCGGCCGGGACAGGGGGAGAACGAGCAGTACTTC. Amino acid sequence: CASSLFTRPGQGENEQYF.

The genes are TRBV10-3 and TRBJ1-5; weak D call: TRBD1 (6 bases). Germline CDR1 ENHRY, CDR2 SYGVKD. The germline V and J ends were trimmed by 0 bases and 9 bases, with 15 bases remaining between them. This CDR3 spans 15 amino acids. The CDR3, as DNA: TGTGCCATCAGTGAGTCCGGGGGCGGGGAAGGGCCCCAGCATTTT. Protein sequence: CAISESGGGEGPQHF.

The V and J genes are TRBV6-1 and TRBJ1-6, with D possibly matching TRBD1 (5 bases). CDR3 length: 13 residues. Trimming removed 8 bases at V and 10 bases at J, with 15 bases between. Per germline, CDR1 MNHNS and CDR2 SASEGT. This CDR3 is CASGTGSESPLHF. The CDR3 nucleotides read TGTGCCAGCGGGACGGGGTCGGAATCACCCCTCCACTTT.

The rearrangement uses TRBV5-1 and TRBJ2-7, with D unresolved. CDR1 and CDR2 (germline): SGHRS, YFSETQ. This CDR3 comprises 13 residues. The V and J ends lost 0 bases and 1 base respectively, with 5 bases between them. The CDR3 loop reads CASSLGSSYEQYF. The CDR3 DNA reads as TGCGCCAGCAGCTTGGGGTCATCCTACGAGCAGTACTTC.

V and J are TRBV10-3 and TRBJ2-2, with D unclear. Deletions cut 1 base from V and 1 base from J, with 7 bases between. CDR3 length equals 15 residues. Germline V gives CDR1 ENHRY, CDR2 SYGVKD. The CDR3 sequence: CAISELPGNTGELFF. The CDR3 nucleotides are TGTGCCATCAGTGAGTTGCCAGGGAACACCGGGGAGCTGTTTTTT.

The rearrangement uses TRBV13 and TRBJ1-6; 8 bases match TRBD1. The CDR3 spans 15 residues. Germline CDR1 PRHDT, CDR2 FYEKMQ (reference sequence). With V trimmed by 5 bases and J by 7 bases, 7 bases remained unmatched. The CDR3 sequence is CASSGQGGWNSPLHF. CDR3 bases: TGTGCCAGCAGCGGACAGGGAGGATGGAATTCACCCCTCCACTTT.

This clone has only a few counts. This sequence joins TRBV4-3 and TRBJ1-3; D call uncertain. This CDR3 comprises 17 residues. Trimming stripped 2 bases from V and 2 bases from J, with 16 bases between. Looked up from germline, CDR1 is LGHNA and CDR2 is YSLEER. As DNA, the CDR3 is TGCGCCAGCAGCCAAAGATATGGCGGCCGCACTGGAAACACCATATATTTT. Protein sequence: CASSQRYGGRTGNTIYF.

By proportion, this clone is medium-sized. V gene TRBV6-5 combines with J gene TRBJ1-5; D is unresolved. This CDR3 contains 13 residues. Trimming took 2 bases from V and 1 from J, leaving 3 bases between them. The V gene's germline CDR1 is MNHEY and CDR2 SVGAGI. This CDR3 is CASSYDSNQPQHF. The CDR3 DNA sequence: TGTGCCAGCAGTTACGACAGCAATCAGCCCCAGCATTTT.

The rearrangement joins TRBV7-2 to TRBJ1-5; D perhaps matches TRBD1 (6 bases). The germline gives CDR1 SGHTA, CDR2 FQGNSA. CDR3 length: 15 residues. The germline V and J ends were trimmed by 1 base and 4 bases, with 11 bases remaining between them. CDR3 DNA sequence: TGTGCCAGCAGCTTAGTTCCAGGGGATAATCAGCCCCAGCATTTT. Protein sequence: CASSLVPGDNQPQHF.

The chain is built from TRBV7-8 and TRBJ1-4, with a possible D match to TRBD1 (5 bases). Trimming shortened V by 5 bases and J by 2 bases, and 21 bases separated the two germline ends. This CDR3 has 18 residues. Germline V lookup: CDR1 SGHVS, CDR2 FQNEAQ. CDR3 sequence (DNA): TGTGCCAGCAGCCGGCCGGGGGGGTCCGGGTCGACTAATGAAAAACTGTTTTTT. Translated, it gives CASSRPGGSGSTNEKLFF.

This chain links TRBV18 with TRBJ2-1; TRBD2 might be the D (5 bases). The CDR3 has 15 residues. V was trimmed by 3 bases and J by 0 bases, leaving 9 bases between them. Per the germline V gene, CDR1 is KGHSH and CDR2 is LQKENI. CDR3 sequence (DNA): TGTGCCAGCTCACCCCCTGGGAGCTCCTACAATGAGCAGTTCTTC. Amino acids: CASSPPGSSYNEQFF.

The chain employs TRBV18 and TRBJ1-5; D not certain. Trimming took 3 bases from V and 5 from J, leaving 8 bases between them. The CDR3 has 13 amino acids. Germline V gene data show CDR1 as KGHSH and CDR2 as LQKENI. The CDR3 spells CASSPQVYQPQHF. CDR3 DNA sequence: TGTGCCAGCTCACCCCAGGTTTATCAGCCCCAGCATTTT.

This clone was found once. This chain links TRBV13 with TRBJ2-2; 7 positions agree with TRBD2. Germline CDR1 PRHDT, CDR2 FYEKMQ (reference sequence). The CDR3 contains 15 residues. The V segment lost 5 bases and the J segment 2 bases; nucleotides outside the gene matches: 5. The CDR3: CASSLWEGNTGELFF. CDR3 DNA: TGTGCCAGCAGCCTCTGGGAGGGTAACACCGGGGAGCTGTTTTTT.